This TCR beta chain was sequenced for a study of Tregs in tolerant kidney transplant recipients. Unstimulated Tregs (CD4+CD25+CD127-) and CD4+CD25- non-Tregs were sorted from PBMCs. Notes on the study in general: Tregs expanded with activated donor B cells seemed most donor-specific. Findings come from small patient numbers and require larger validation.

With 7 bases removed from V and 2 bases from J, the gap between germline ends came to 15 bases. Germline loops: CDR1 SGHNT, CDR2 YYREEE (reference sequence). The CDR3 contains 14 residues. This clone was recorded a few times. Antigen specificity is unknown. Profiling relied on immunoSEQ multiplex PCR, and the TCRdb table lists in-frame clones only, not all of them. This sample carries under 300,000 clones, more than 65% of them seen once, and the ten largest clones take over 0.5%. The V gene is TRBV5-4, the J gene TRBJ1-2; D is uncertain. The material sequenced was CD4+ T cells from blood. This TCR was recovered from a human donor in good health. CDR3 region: CASSKGRENYGYTF. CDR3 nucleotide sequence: TGTGCCAGCTCAAAAGGCAGAGAGAACTATGGCTACACCTTC.